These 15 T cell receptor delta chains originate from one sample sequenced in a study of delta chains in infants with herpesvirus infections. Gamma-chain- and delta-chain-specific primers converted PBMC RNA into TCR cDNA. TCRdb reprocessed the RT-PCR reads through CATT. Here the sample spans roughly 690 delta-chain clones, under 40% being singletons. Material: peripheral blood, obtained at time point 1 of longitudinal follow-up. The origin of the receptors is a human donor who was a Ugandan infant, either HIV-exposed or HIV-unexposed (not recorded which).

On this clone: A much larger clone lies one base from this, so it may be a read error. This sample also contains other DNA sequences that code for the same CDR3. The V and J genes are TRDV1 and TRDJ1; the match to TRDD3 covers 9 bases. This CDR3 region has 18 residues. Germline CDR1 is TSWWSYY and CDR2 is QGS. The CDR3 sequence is CALGASLGDTRYTDKLIF. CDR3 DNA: TGTGCTCTTGGGGCTTCCTTAGGGGATACGAGGTACACCGACAAACTCATCTTT.

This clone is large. The CDR3 sequence: CALGGQYFPGRTGGIQYTDKLIF. The CDR3 region has the DNA TGTGCTCTTGGGGGCCAGTACTTCCCGGGCCGTACTGGGGGAATCCAGTACACCGATAAACTCATCTTT. V and J are TRDV1 and TRDJ1; TRDD3 matches 9 bases. With 4 bases clipped from V and 0 bases from J, the junction kept 27 bases outside the gene matches. Germline CDR1 is TSWWSYY and CDR2 is QGS. This CDR3 is 23 amino acids long.

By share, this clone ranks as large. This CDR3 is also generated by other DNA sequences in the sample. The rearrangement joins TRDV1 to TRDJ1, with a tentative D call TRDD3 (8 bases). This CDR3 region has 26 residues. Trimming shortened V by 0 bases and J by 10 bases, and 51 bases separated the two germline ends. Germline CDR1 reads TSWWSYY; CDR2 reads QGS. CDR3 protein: CALGELGGLSYWYLGGSPLECNGLIF. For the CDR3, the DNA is TGTGCTCTTGGGGAACTGGGGGGTCTTTCCTACTGGTACCTTGGGGGATCTCCCCTGGAGTGCAATGGACTCATCTTT.

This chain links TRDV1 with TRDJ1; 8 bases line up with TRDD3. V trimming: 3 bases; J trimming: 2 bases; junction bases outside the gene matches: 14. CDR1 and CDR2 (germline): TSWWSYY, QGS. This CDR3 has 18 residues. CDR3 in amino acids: CALGERALLLGVTDKLIF. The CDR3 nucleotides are TGTGCTCTTGGGGAGAGGGCCCTCCTACTGGGGGTTACCGATAAACTCATCTTT.

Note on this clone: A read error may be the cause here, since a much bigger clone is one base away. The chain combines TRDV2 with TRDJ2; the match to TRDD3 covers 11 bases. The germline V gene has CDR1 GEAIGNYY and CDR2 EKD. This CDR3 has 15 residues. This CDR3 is CACDILGDMTAKLFF. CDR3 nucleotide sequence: TGTGCCTGTGACATACTGGGGGATATGACAGCAAAACTCTTCTTT.

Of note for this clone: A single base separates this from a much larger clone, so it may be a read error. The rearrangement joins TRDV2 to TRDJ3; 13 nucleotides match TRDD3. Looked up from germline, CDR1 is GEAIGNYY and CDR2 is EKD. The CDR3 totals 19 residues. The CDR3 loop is CACDILGDTSSWDTQQMFF. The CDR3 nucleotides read TGTGCCTGTGACATACTGGGGGATACGAGCTCCTGGGACACCCAACAGATGTTTTTC.

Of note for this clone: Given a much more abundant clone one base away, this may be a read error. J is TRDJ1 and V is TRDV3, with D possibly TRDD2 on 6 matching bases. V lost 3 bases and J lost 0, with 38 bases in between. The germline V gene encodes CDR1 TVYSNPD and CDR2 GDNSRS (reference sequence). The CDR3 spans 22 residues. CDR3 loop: CAFKPTFPLKLRGYWYTDKLIF. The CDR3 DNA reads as TGTGCCTTCAAACCCACCTTCCCACTGAAGTTGAGGGGCTACTGGTACACCGATAAACTCATCTTT.

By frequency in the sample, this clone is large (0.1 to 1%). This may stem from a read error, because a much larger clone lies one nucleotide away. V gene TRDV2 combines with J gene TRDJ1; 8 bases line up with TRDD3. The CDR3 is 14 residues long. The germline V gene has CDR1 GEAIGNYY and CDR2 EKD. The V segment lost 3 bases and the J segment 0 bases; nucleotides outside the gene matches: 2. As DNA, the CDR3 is TGTGCCTGTGACCTACTGGGGGACACCGATAAACTCATCTTT. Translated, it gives CACDLLGDTDKLIF.

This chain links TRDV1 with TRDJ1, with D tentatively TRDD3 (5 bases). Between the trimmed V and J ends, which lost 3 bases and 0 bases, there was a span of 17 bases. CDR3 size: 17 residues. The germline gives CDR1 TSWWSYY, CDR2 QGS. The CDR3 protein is CALGDPGMGTYTDKLIF. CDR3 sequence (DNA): TGTGCTCTTGGGGACCCCGGGATGGGGACGTACACCGATAAACTCATCTTT.

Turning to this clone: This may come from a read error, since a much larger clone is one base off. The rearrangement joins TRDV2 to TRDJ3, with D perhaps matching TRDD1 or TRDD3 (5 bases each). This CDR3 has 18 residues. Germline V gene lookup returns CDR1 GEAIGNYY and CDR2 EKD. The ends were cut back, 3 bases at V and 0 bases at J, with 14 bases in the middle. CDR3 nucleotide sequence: TGTGCCTGTGACTCCATAGTGGGGAGCTCCTGGGACACCCGACAGATGTTTTTC. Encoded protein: CACDSIVGSSWDTRQMFF.

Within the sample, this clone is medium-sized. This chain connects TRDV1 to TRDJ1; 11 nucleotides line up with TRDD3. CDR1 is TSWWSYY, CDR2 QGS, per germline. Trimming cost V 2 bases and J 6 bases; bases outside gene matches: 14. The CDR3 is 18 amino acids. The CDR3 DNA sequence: TGTGCTCTTGGGGAATCCCCCCTACACCTGGGGGATACACATAAACTCATCTTT. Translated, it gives CALGESPLHLGDTHKLIF.

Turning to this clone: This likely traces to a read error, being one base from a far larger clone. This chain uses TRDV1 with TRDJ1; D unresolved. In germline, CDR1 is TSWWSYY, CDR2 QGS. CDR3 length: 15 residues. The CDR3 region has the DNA TGTGCTCTTGGGGATCATACAGGGTACACCGATAAACGCATCTTT. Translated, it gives CALGDHTGYTDKRIF.

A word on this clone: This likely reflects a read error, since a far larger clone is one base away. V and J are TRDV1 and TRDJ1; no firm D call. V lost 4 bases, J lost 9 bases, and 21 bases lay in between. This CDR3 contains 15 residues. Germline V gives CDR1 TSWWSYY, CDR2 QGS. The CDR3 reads CALGGPRSSRLQLIF. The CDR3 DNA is TGTGCTCTTGGGGGCCCCCGTTCTTCGCGCTTACAACTCATCTTT.

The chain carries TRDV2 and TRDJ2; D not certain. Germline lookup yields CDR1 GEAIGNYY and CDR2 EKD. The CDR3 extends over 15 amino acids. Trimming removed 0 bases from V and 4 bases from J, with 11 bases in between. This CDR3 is CACDTVGVTTAQLFF. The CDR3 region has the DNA TGTGCCTGTGACACCGTAGGTGTAACGACAGCACAACTCTTCTTT.

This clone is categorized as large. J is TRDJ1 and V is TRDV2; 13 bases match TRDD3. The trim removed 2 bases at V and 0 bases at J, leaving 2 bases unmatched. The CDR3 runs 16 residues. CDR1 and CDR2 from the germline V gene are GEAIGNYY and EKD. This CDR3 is CACDILGDTYTDKLIF. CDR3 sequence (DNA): TGTGCCTGTGACATACTGGGGGATACGTACACCGATAAACTCATCTTT.